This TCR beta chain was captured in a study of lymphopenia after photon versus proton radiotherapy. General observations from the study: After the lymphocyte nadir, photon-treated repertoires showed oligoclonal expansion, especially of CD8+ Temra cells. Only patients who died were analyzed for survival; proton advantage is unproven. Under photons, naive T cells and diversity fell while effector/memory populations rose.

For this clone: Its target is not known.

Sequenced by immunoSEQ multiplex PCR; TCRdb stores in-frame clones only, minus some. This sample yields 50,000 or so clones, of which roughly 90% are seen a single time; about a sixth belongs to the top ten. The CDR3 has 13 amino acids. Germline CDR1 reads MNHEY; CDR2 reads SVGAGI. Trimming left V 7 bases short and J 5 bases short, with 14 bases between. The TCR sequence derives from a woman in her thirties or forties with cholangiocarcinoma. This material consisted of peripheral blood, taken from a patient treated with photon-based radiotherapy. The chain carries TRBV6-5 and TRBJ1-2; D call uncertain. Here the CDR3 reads CASTLTGGYGYTF. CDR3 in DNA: TGTGCCAGCACCCTCACGGGAGGGTATGGCTACACCTTC.